Following are 7 T cell receptor beta chains from one sample sequenced in a study of T-cell reconstitution after alpha-beta-depleted transplantation in children (dated by TCRdb to 2015 to 2016). The library was generated by PCR. Instrument on record: Illumina HiSeq 2500. Molecular barcoding was employed in the preparation of TCR libraries, with unique molecular identifiers being used to normalize TCRbeta repertoire quantification. TCRdb reprocessing: public reads trimmed at Q25 with fastp, clones called with MiXCR, in-frame beta chains kept. Under each unique CDR3 protein, matching rows form one entry showing the most common genes and DNA. The sample table records approximately 110,000 distinct CDR3 sequences; 20% to 25% of these occur just once. 10% to 13% of the sample lies in the top ten. The meaning of the sample's treatment or condition label: allogeneic hematopoietic cell transplantation with graft depleted of TCRalphabeta T cells and CD19 B cells.

The material sequenced was PBMCs, mostly from graft donor cells, taken 180 days after TCRalphabeta/CD19-depleted stem cell transplant. These receptors were collected from a male patient between 2 and 15 years old who had a stem cell transplant for chronic granulomatous disease, so the T cells may come from the graft donor.

V gene TRBV7-9 combines with J gene TRBJ2-7, with D maybe TRBD2 (5 bases). Trimming cost V 1 base and J 0 bases, with 10 bases left between them. CDR1 and CDR2 (germline): SEHNR, FQNEAQ (reference sequence). The CDR3 has 15 residues. Here the CDR3 reads CASSLVLDFSYEQYF. CDR3 DNA sequence: TGTGCCAGCAGCTTAGTCTTGGACTTCTCCTACGAGCAGTACTTC.

This clonotype was picked up one time. The chain links TRBV6-1 to TRBJ1-6; D gene unclear. With 8 bases removed from V and 6 bases from J, the gap between germline ends came to 11 bases. There are 13 residues in the CDR3. CDR1 is MNHNS, CDR2 SASEGT, per germline. CDR3 amino acids: CASGVAINSPLHF. Here the CDR3 DNA reads TGTGCCAGCGGGGTCGCTATTAATTCACCCCTCCACTTT.

The chain employs TRBV28 and TRBJ1-2, with D possibly TRBD1 on 5 matching bases. Trimming removed 4 bases from V and 6 bases from J, with 27 bases in between. CDR1 MDHEN and CDR2 SYDVKM come from the germline V gene. The CDR3 has 18 amino acids. The DNA for the CDR3 is TGTGCCAGCAGTTCTCGGTATAACACAGGCGCCCGGGCTGATGGCTACACCTTC. Amino acids: CASSSRYNTGARADGYTF.

This clonotype was detected many times. This rearrangement joins TRBV5-1 to TRBJ1-2; no definite D call. The CDR3 consists of 13 residues. V was clipped by 3 bases and J by 4 bases, with 10 bases between them. Germline V gives CDR1 SGHRS, CDR2 YFSETQ. Written as DNA, the CDR3 is TGCGCCAGCAGCTCCAAAGCGGGCTATGGCTACACCTTC. Translated, it gives CASSSKAGYGYTF.

There are a few counts of this clonotype. The chain links TRBV12-3 or TRBV12-4 to TRBJ2-1; D remains unclear. This CDR3 has 15 amino acids. V was clipped by 5 bases and J by 0 bases, with 11 bases between them. CDR3 amino acids: CASSPTGGSYNEQFF. The CDR3 bases are TGTGCCAGCAGTCCAACGGGCGGCTCCTACAATGAGCAGTTCTTC.

This clonotype was seen ten or more times. The V and J genes are TRBV20-1 and TRBJ2-7; weak D call: TRBD1 (7 bases). The germline V gene encodes CDR1 DFQATT and CDR2 SNEGSKA (reference sequence). With 5 bases removed from V and 9 bases from J, the gap between germline ends came to 20 bases. The length of the CDR3 is 13 residues. CDR3 bases: TGCAGTGCTCGGCGGGACAGAGGGGGGCCGCAGTACTTC. This gives the protein CSARRDRGGPQYF.

This clonotype was detected only a few times. The V and J genes are TRBV21-1 and TRBJ2-7; the table's D call of TRBD2 was not tested on the DNA. TRBV21-1 is a recognized pseudogene. The CDR3 extends over 13 amino acids. In DNA, the CDR3 is TGTGCCAGCAGCCCAATCCCGACAGCCCTCCAGTACTTC. Amino acids: CASSPIPTALQYF.